Following are 20 T cell receptor beta chains from one sample sequenced in a study of blood T cell repertoires in COVID-19. The data were produced by immunoSEQ multiplex PCR, yet TCRdb's version contains in-frame clones alone and is incomplete. Of 79,000 or so clones listed, over 80% were seen once; the top ten hold 0.85% to 1.2%. The sequenced material came from peripheral blood. These receptor sequences come from a human donor in a cohort sampled during active COVID-19.

This chain connects TRBV28 to TRBJ2-5; TRBD2 aligns across 7 bases. The trim removed 7 bases at V and 2 bases at J, leaving 1 base unmatched. The CDR3 runs 12 residues. Germline assignment: CDR1 MDHEN and CDR2 SYDVKM. The CDR3 region has the DNA TGTGCCAGCACTAGCGGACAAGAGACCCAGTACTTC. It translates to CASTSGQETQYF. Full variable domain (rest looked up from reference TRBV28 and TRBJ2-5): DVKVTQSSRYLVKRTGEKVFLECVQDMDHENMFWYRQDPGLGLRLIYFSYDVKMKEKGDIPEGYSVSREKKERFSLILESASTNQTSMYLCASTSGQETQYFGPGTRLLVL.

This sequence joins TRBV29-1 and TRBJ2-1; 7 positions agree with TRBD2. The length of the CDR3 is 12 residues. Germline V lookup: CDR1 SQVTM, CDR2 ANQGSEA. The trim removed 5 bases at V and 8 bases at J, leaving 6 bases unmatched. For the CDR3, the DNA is TGCAGCGTTCCCCGCGGGAGTCATGAGCAGTTCTTC. Its protein is CSVPRGSHEQFF.

The chain is built from TRBV14 and TRBJ2-5, with 10 nucleotides matching TRBD2. CDR1 is SGHDN and CDR2 is FVKESK in the germline V gene. CDR3 length equals 13 residues. The CDR3, as DNA: TGTGCGGTTGGGCTAGCGGGAGAGGAGACCCAGTACTTC. Translated, it gives CAVGLAGEETQYF.

The gene calls are TRBV10-1 and TRBJ2-1, with 12 bases aligning to TRBD2. Germline trimming cut 8 bases from V and 7 bases from J; bases unmatched to any gene: 6. The germline CDR1 and CDR2 sequences are WNHNN and SYGVQD (reference sequence). The CDR3 runs 14 residues. CDR3 protein: CASSSGTSGNEQFF. The CDR3 coding sequence is TGCGCCAGCTCCTCTGGGACTAGCGGGAATGAGCAGTTCTTC.

Details on this clone: One junction end disagrees with the germline gene, perhaps due to a read error. V and J are TRBV4-1 and TRBJ2-1; 7 bases fit TRBD2. There are 12 residues in the CDR3. CDR1 and CDR2 (germline): MGHRA, YSYEKL. CDR3 region: CASNFPGRELFF. The CDR3 bases are TGCGCCAGCAACTTCCCTGGGCGGGAGCTGTTCTTC.

The CDR3 DNA follows: TGCGCCAGCAGCCGGGCTAGCGGGAGTGAAGAGACCCAGTACTTC. Its translation is CASSRASGSEETQYF. The chain couples TRBV5-1 to TRBJ2-5; TRBD2 agrees at 10 bases. CDR1 is SGHRS and CDR2 is YFSETQ in the germline V gene. The CDR3 has 15 amino acids. V lost 4 bases and J lost 3; bases outside the gene matches: 6. The complete variable domain, with remaining parts taken from reference TRBV5-1 and TRBJ2-5, reads KAGVTQTPRYLIKTRGQQVTLSCSPISGHRSVSWYQQTPGQGLQFLFEYFSETQRNKGNFPGRFSGRQFSNSRSEMNVSTLELGDSALYLCASSRASGSEETQYFGPGTRLLVL.

The chain links TRBV7-3 to TRBJ1-2; a possible D gene is TRBD1 (5 bases). Looked up from germline, CDR1 is SGHTA and CDR2 is FQGTGA. The CDR3 has 14 amino acids. V was cut by 5 bases and J by 2 bases, with 12 bases left in between. Here the CDR3 reads CASSRDFPNYGYTF. The DNA for the CDR3 is TGTGCCAGCAGCCGGGACTTTCCGAACTATGGCTACACCTTC.

The CDR3 here is CASSGGLAGGGRTGELFF. DNA of the CDR3: TGTGCCAGCAGTGGGGGACTAGCGGGAGGAGGGCGTACCGGGGAGCTGTTTTTT. V and J are TRBV25-1 and TRBJ2-2; 15 positions match TRBD2. The length of the CDR3 is 18 residues. CDR1 is MGHDK, CDR2 SYGVNS, per germline. The J segment lost 5 bases and the V segment lost 4 bases, leaving 8 bases of the junction unmatched.

This clone was found a few times. V and J are TRBV7-3 and TRBJ1-5; D might be TRBD1 (5 bases). The germline V and J ends were trimmed by 8 bases and 2 bases, with 10 bases remaining between them. Germline V gives CDR1 SGHTA, CDR2 FQGTGA. This CDR3 has 13 residues. The CDR3 reads CASAKGRNQPQHF. The CDR3 bases are TGTGCCAGCGCTAAGGGGCGCAATCAGCCCCAGCATTTT.

This clone occurred once. CDR3 nucleotides: TGTGCCAGCAGCCAAGAAGTTATGGCAGGTATTCTGAACACTGAAGCTTTCTTT. Protein sequence: CASSQEVMAGILNTEAFF. The V call is TRBV3-1 (or the pseudogene TRBV3-2), the J call TRBJ1-1, with D uncertain. CDR1 and CDR2 (germline): LGHDT, YNNKEL (reference sequence). Trimming pared 0 bases from V and 0 bases from J, leaving 17 bases between. This CDR3 is 18 amino acids long.

The chain recombines TRBV11-3 with TRBJ1-1, with D hard to call. With 4 bases removed from V and 0 bases from J, the gap between germline ends came to 6 bases. Germline V lookup: CDR1 SGHNT, CDR2 YENEEA. The length of the CDR3 is 13 residues. DNA of the CDR3: TGTGCCAGCAGCTATTCCATGAACACTGAAGCTTTCTTT. It is translated as CASSYSMNTEAFF. The whole variable domain, remainder taken from reference TRBV11-3 and TRBJ1-1, is EAGVVQSPRYKIIEKKQPVAFWCNPISGHNTLYWYLQNLGQGPELLIRYENEEAVDDSQLPKDRFSAERLKGVDSTLKIQPAELGDSAVYLCASSYSMNTEAFFGQGTRLTVV.

This clone has more than one count but fewer than ten. In DNA form, the CDR3 reads TGTGCCAGCAGGCGTGGGCTCTACAATGAGCAGTTCTTC. Translation gives CASRRGLYNEQFF. The V gene is TRBV2, the J gene TRBJ2-1, with D uncertain. Trimming removed 6 bases at V and 3 bases at J, with 9 bases between. The CDR3 totals 13 residues. CDR1 is SNHLY and CDR2 is FYNNEI in the germline V gene.

The chain is built from TRBV27 and TRBJ2-1, with a tentative D call TRBD2 (5 bases). Trimming took off 3 bases at V and 8 bases at J, with 5 bases between the two ends. Germline-derived CDR1 and CDR2 are MNHEY and SMNVEV (reference sequence). This CDR3 has 11 amino acids. The CDR3 here is CASSLRDEQFF. The CDR3 bases are TGTGCCAGCAGTTTGCGGGATGAGCAGTTCTTC.

The chain couples TRBV6-5 to TRBJ1-4; no definite D call. The CDR3 is made up of 13 amino acids. Trimming cost V 10 bases and J 4 bases, with 13 bases left between them. Germline CDR1 MNHEY, CDR2 SVGAGI. CDR3 nucleotides: TGTGCCACCGGGGTGGGCCTTAATGAAAAACTGTTTTTT. Translating gives CATGVGLNEKLFF.

The J gene is TRBJ1-1, the V gene TRBV9; D ambiguous. V was shortened by 3 bases and J by 2 bases, with 14 bases between the two germline ends. The germline V gene encodes CDR1 SGDLS and CDR2 YYNGEE. CDR3 length: 15 amino acids. The CDR3 DNA sequence: TGTGCCAGCAGCGGACGGACGGGAGATAACACTGAAGCTTTCTTT. It codes for CASSGRTGDNTEAFF.

V and J are TRBV9 and TRBJ2-5, with 7 bases identical to TRBD1. The CDR3 is made up of 13 amino acids. The trim removed 4 bases at V and 5 bases at J, leaving 5 bases unmatched. Per the germline V gene, CDR1 is SGDLS and CDR2 is YYNGEE. The CDR3 DNA follows: TGTGCCAGCAGCTTCGACAGGGCCGAGACCCAGTACTTC. Its protein product is CASSFDRAETQYF.

The gene calls are TRBV3-1 (or the pseudogene TRBV3-2) and TRBJ2-3; TRBD1 might be the D (8 bases). V was trimmed by 1 base and J by 2 bases, leaving 13 bases between them. Germline-derived CDR1 and CDR2 are LGHDT and YNNKEL (reference sequence). This CDR3 comprises 16 residues. CDR3 nucleotide sequence: TGTGCCAGCAGCCAAGCGGGGGGACAGGCCACAGATACGCAGTATTTT. As protein: CASSQAGGQATDTQYF.

This clone was seen only a few times. The V gene is TRBV15, the J gene TRBJ1-3; D gene unclear. The CDR3 runs to 15 residues. Germline assignment: CDR1 LNHNV and CDR2 YYDKDF (reference sequence). V lost 4 bases and J 0 bases, leaving 10 bases between the germline ends. The CDR3 DNA is TGTGCCACCAGCACGGACTGGGGCTCTGGAAACACCATATATTTT. Encoded protein: CATSTDWGSGNTIYF.

This clone occurred once. The chain carries TRBV11-2 and TRBJ2-7; 9 bases map to TRBD2. The CDR3 sequence is 15 residues long. The ends lost 3 bases at V and 2 bases at J; junction bases unmatched: 5. Germline V CDR1 and CDR2: SGHAT, FQNNGV. CDR3 region: CASSLVLAGTYEQYF. The CDR3 region has the DNA TGTGCCAGCAGCTTGGTTCTAGCGGGAACCTACGAGCAGTACTTC.

J is TRBJ2-2 and V is TRBV24-1; 7 nucleotides agree with TRBD1. Germline CDR1 KGHDR, CDR2 SFDVKD. The junction had 5 bases not matched to a gene; V was cut back by 5 bases and J by 3 bases. The CDR3 has 15 residues. The CDR3 region has the DNA TGTGCCACCAGTGGCGCACAGGGGTACACCGGGGAGCTGTTTTTT. Protein: CATSGAQGYTGELFF.